The TCR beta chain under discussion was sequenced for a study of OX40 agonist ivuxolimab in advanced cancers. Across the study: Partial responses were observed in three patients, of whom one had hepatocellular carcinoma and two had cutaneous melanoma. Study-level results: There were also nonresponders showing low normalized T-cell clonal expansion.

Only in-frame clones appear in the TCRdb table, and some are missing; sequencing was by immunoSEQ multiplex PCR. Here the sample spans more than 65,000 clones, just under 85% being singletons. Germline CDR1 SGDLS, CDR2 YYNGEE. The V gene lost 5 bases and the J gene lost 4 bases, with 12 bases spanning the gap. This CDR3 region has 13 residues. This clone has more than one count but fewer than ten. What it binds is unknown. The sequences come from CD4+ or CD8+ T cells sorted from blood, collected in a trial of the OX40 agonist ivuxolimab. V is TRBV9 and J is TRBJ1-2, with a weak D call TRBD1 (5 bases). The clonotype was recovered from an adult with an advanced solid tumor such as melanoma, head and neck, liver or kidney cancer. The CDR3 DNA follows: TGTGCCAGCAGTCCGTCCGGGGCCTATGGCTACACCTTC. Amino acid sequence: CASSPSGAYGYTF.